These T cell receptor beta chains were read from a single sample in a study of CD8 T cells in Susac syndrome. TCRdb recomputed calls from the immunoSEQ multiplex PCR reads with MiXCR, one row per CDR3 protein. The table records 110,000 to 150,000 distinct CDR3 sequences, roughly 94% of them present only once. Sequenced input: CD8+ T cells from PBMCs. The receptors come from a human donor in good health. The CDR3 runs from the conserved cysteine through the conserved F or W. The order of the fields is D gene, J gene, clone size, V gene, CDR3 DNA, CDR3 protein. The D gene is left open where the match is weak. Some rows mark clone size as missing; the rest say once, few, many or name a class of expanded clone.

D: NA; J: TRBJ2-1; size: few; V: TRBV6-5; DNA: TGTGCCAGCACCCCGGGGAGGTACAATGAGCAGTTCTTC; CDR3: CASTPGRYNEQFF
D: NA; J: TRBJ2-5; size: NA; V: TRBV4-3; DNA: TGCGCCAGCAGCCAAGATATGAGTGCTTGGGAGACCCAGTACTTC; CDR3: CASSQDMSAWETQYF
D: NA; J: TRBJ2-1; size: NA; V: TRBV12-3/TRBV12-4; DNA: TGTGCCAGCACCCTTGGCAGCAATGAGCAGTTCTTC; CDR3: CASTLGSNEQFF
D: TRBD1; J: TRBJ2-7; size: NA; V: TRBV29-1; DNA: TGCAGCGTTGAGGGACAGGAAACCTACGAGCAGTACTTC; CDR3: CSVEGQETYEQYF
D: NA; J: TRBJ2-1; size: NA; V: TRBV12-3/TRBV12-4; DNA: TGTGCCAGCAGTTCCGACACAAGCGGCTACAATGAGCAGTTCTTC; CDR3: CASSSDTSGYNEQFF
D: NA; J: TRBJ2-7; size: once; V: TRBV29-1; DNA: TGCAGCGTTGTTAGGGGAGAAGAGCAGTACTTC; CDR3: CSVVRGEEQYF
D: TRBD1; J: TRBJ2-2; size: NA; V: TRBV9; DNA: TGTGCCAGCAGCGGACAGGGGGCCGTCGGGGAGCTGTTTTTT; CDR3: CASSGQGAVGELFF
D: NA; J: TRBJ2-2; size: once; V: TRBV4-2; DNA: TGTGCCAGCAGCCAAGGTCGGAGCACCGGGGAGCTGTTTTTT; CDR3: CASSQGRSTGELFF
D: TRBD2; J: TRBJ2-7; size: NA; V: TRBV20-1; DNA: TGCAGTGCTAGAACTAGCGTTTCCTACGAGCAGTACTTC; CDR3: CSARTSVSYEQYF
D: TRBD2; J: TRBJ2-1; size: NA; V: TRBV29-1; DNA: TGCAGCGTACTAGCGGGAGTGGGTGAGCAGTTCTTC; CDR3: CSVLAGVGEQFF
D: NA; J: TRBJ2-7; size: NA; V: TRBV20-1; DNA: TGCAGTGCCGTGGACCGACTAGATCCTTGGCAGTACTTC; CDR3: CSAVDRLDPWQYF
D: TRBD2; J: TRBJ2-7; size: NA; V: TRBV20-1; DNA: TGCAGTGCAGTACTAGCGGTGAGCTCCTACGAGCAGTACTTC; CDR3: CSAVLAVSSYEQYF
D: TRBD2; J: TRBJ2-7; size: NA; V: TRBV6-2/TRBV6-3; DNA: TGTGCTAAAGCGGGAGGAGGATATGACGAGCAGTACTTC; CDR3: CAKAGGGYDEQYF
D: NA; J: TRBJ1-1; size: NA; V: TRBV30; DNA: TGTGCCTGGAGTGTACAGGGTCGAACTGAAGCTTTCTTT; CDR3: CAWSVQGRTEAFF
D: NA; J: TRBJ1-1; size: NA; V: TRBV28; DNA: TGTGCCAGCAGTTTGCCAGAAACTAGAGAGGACACTGAAGCTTTCTTT; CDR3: CASSLPETREDTEAFF
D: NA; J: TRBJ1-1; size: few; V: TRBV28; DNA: TGTGCCAGCAGTTTCGGGCAGTTGAACACTGAAGCTTTCTTT; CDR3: CASSFGQLNTEAFF
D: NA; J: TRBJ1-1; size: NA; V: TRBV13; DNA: TGTGCCAGCAGCTTAAAGATGGGGCCGGAGACTGAAGCTTTCTTT; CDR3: CASSLKMGPETEAFF
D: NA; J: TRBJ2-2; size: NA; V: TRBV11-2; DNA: TGTGCCAGCAGTGACAGTGGGAACACCGGGGAGCTGTTTTTT; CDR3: CASSDSGNTGELFF
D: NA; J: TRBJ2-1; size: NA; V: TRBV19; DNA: TGTGCCAGTAGTCCCCAGTGGGGGCGCGATGAGCAGTTCTTC; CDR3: CASSPQWGRDEQFF
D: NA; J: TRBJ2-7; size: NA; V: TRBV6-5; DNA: TGTGCCAGCGGATTCGCGTTGAGCTCCTACGAGCAGTACTTC; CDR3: CASGFALSSYEQYF
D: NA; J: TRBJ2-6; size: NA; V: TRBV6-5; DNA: TGTGCCAGCAGTTCGGGGATAGGGCCAGCCAACGTCCTGACTTTC; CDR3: CASSSGIGPANVLTF
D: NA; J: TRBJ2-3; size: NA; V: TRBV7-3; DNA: TGTGCCAGCAGCCATGGGGGGGCTACGCAGTATTTT; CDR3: CASSHGGATQYF
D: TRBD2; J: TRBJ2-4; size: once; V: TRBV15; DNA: TGTGCCACCAGCAGATTCAAACTAGCGGGAGGGCCAGCGGGGGGAAGCATTCAGTACTTC; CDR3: CATSRFKLAGGPAGGSIQYF
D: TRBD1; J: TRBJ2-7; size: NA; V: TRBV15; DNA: TGTGCCACCAGCGTCCAGGGGGCCGAGCAGTACTTC; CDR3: CATSVQGAEQYF